This T cell receptor (beta chain) was sequenced in a study of blood T cell repertoires in COVID-19 (dated by TCRdb to 2020 to 2021). Background on the whole study: The collaborator samples originated in the United States, Italy and Spain and spanned the acute and convalescent phases of COVID-19. The prospective study material was composed of cDNA or gDNA derived from T cells, B-cell-depleted T cells, or PBMCs. Subjects who had been exposed to COVID-19, were actively infected with it, or had recovered from it provided the deeply sampled blood TCRbeta repertoires that made up the dataset. The repertoires were released in a freely available public database meant as a resource for research on the immune response to SARS-CoV-2. The samples were drawn from two sources: the first 160 participants of the ongoing ImmuneRACE study, and some 1,300 subjects contributed by 6 global collaborators. A de-identified subject ID, COVID-19 status, age in years and sex were almost always included in the sample metadata. HLA class I and class II types, where available, came from metadata supplied by the sample provider rather than from assay-based typing.

The immunoSEQ Assay, a bias-controlled multiplex PCR, was used to amplify TCRbeta CDR3 regions from genomic DNA. On the study's bioinformatics: Nucleated cell counts per sample were estimated from amplification of reference gene primers within the assay. Sequence reads were collapsed and filtered to measure the absolute abundance of every unique TCRbeta CDR3 rearrangement. For each sample, productive Simpson clonality was calculated as the square root of Simpson's diversity index over productive rearrangements. This immuneACCESS table, as held by TCRdb, lists in-frame sequences with V and J called but not all clones. Of the missing ones, under half trace to an unresolved V gene in checked studies; the others have no known cause. V, J and clone size are those of that table, while D and trimming were read from the DNA. This sample has 150,000 to 160,000 clones in its table, and approximately 82% of those were observed once. The ten largest make up almost 10% of the sample.

This clone was observed a handful of times. Its specific antigen is unknown. No base-level quality is on record; no much larger clone is a single base apart. The collaborating institutions used their own protocols to collect whole blood in K2EDTA tubes. For TCRbeta analysis, collaborator samples were shipped as frozen whole blood, as isolated PBMCs, or as DNA extracted from either sample type. From a lookup of the germline V gene, CDR1 and CDR2 are SGHRS and YFSETQ. V lost 6 bases and J lost 6 bases; the stretch between them is 17 bases long. Counted from cysteine to phenylalanine, this CDR3 has 14 amino acids. The kept DNA is CDR3 alone, 42 bases in frame from the first base. Paper-wide results and their limitations: Clinical and demographic metadata were provided uncurated, with the amount varying by source and participant.

Sequencing was performed on peripheral blood. The sequence was obtained from a woman aged 45-65 years with acute or convalescent COVID-19. Rearrangement joined TRBV5-1 to TRBJ2-3; TRBD1 is perhaps the D gene, given 5 matching bases. The nucleotide sequence reads TGCGCCAGCAAAACAGGCGTGCCTCCCGATACGCAGTATTTT. Its translation reads: CASKTGVPPDTQYF.